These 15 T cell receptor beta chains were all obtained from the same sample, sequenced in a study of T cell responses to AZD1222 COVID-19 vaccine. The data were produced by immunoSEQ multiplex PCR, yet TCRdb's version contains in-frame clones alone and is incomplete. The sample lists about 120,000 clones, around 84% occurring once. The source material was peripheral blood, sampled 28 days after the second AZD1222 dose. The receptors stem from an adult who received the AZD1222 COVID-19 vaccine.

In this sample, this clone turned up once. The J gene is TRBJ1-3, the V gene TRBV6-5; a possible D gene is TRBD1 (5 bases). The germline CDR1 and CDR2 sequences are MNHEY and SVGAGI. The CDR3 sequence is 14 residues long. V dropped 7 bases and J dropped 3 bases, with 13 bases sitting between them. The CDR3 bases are TGTGCCAGCATCACCACGACAGTTGGAAACACCATATATTTT. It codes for CASITTTVGNTIYF.

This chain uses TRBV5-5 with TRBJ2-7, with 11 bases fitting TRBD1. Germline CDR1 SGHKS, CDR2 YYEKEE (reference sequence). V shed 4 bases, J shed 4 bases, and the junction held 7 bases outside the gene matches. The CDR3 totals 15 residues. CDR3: CASSTQDRGLYEQYF. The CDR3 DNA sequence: TGTGCCAGCAGCACCCAGGACAGGGGGCTGTACGAGCAGTACTTC.

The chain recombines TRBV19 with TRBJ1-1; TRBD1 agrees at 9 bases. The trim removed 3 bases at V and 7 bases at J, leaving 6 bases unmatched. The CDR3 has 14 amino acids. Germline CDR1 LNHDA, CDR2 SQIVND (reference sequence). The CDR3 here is CASSMWDRAGEAFF. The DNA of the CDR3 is TGTGCCAGTAGTATGTGGGACAGGGCAGGTGAAGCTTTCTTT.

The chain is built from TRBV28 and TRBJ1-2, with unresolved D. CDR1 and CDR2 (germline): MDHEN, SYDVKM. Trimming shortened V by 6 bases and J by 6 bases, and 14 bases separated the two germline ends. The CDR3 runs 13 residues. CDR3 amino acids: CASRVQEIHGYTF. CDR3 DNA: TGTGCCAGCAGAGTACAAGAAATCCATGGCTACACCTTC.

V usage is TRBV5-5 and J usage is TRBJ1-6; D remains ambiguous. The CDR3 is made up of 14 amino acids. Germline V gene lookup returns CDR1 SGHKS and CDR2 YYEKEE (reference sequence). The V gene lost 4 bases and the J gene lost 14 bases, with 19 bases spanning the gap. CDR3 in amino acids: CASSLGGQEKTLHF. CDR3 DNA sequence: TGTGCCAGCAGCCTAGGAGGGCAGGAAAAGACCCTCCACTTT.

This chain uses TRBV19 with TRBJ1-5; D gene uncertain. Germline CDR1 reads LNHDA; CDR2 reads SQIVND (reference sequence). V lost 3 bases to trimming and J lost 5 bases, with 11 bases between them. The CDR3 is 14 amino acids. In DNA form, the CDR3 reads TGTGCCAGTAGTATCGGGTCCATTTATCAGCCCCAGCATTTT. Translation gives CASSIGSIYQPQHF.

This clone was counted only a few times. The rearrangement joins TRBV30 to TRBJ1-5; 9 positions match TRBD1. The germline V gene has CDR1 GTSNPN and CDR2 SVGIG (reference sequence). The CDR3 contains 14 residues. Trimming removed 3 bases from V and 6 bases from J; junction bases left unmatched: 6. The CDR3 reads CAWSTTGGSQPQHF. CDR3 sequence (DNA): TGTGCCTGGAGCACCACAGGGGGCTCTCAGCCCCAGCATTTT. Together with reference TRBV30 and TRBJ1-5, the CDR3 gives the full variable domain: SQTIHQWPATLVQPVGSPLSLECTVEGTSNPNLYWYRQAAGRGLQLLFYSVGIGQISSEVPQNLSASRPQDRQFILSSKKLLLSDSGFYLCAWSTTGGSQPQHFGDGTRLSIL.

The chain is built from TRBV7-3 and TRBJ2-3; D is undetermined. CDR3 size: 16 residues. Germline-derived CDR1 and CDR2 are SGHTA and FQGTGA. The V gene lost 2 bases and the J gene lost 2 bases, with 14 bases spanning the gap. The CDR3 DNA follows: TGTGCCAGCAGCTTACATGTTGGCAGGAACACAGATACGCAGTATTTT. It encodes CASSLHVGRNTDTQYF.

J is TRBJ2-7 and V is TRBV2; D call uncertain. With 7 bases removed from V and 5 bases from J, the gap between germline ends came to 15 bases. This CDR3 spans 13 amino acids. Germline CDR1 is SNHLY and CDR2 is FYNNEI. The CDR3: CASKDQATHEQYF. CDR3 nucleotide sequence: TGTGCCAGCAAGGACCAAGCTACCCACGAGCAGTACTTC.

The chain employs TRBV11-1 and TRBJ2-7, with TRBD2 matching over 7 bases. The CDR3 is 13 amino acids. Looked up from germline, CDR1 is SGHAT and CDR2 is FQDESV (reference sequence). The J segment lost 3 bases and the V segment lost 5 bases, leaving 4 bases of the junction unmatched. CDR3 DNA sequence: TGTGCCAGCAGCCCCCGGACTAGCTACGAGCAGTACTTC. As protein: CASSPRTSYEQYF.

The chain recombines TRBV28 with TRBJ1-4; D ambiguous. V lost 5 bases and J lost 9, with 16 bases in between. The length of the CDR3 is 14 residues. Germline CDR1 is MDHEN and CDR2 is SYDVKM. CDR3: CASSPWGVNKKLFF. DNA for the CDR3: TGTGCCAGCAGTCCTTGGGGAGTTAACAAAAAACTGTTTTTT.

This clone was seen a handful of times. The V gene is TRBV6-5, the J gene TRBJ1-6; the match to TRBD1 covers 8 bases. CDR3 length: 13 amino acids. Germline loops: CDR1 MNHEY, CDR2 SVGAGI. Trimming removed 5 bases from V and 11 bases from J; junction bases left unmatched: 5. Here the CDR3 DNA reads TGTGCCAGCAGTCCAGACAGGGGTCCACCCCTCCACTTT. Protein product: CASSPDRGPPLHF.

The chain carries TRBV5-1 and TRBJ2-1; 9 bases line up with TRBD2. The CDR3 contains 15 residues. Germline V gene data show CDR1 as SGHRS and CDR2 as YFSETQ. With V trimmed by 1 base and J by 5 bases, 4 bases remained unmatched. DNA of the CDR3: TGCGCCAGCAGCTTGACTAGCGGGCAGAACAATGAGCAGTTCTTC. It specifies CASSLTSGQNNEQFF.

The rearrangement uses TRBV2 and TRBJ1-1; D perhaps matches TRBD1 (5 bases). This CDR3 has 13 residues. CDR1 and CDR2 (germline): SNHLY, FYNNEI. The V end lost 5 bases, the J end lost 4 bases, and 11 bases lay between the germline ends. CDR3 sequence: CASSQGLGTEAFF. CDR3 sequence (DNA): TGTGCCAGCAGTCAGGGTCTCGGCACTGAAGCTTTCTTT.

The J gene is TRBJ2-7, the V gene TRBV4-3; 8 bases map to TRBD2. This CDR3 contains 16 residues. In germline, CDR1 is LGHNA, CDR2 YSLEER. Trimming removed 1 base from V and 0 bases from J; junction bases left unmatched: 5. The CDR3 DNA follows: TGCGCCAGCAGCCAAGCTCGAGCGGGGGACTCCTACGAGCAGTACTTC. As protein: CASSQARAGDSYEQYF.